This entry concerns a single T cell receptor beta chain. TCRdb keeps only in-frame clones here, not all; method: immunoSEQ multiplex PCR. This table holds under 500,000 clones, about 89% found once. The CDR3 runs 15 residues. Trimming shortened V by 4 bases and J by 0 bases, and 14 bases separated the two germline ends. Germline V lookup: CDR1 SGHNT, CDR2 YYREEE (reference sequence). This specimen comes from a study of blood T cell repertoires in COVID-19. Study in general: Nucleic acid was either cDNA or gDNA, and it came from T cells, B-cell-depleted T cells, or PBMCs.

The sample consisted of peripheral blood. V is TRBV5-4 and J is TRBJ2-7; possible D gene TRBD1, 6 bases. The source is a woman between 25 and 40 years old with acute or convalescent COVID-19. CDR3 protein: CASSRGGRGSYEQYF. The CDR3 bases are TGTGCCAGCAGCCGTGGCGGCAGGGGCTCCTACGAGCAGTACTTC.